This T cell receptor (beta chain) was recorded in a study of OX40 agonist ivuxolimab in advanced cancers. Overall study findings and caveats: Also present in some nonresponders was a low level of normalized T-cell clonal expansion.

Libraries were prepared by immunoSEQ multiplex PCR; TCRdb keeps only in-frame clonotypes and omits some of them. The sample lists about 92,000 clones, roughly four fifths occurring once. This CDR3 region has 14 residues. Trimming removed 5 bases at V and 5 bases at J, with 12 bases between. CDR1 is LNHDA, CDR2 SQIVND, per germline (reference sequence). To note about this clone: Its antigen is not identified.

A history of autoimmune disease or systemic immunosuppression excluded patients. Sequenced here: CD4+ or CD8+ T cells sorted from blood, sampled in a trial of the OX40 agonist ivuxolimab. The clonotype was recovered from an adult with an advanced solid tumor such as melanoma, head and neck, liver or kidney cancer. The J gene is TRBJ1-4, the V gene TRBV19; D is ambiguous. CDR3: CASSDGPPNEKLFF. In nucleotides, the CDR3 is TGTGCCAGTAGTGACGGGCCGCCCAATGAAAAACTGTTTTTT.